This T cell receptor beta chain was obtained from a study of neurological immune-mediated disorders. Every sequencing run produced over 190 million TCR-beta sequences that came from 15-18 subjects. TCRdb analysed the 5' RACE reads with MiXCR anew, one entry per CDR3 protein. Among 40,000 to 60,000 distinct CDR3 sequences listed, around 3.5% were seen once. The V and J ends lost 4 bases and 3 bases, in that order; junction bases with no gene match: 1. The CDR3 runs 14 residues. From germline, CDR1 is LNHDA and CDR2 SQIVND (reference sequence). Of note for this clonotype: Its target is not known.

For the unsorted libraries, 2 million PBMCs stored at -80 C served as input. Points from the study as a whole: There was no association between the multiple sclerosis repertoire cluster and any clinical or MRI feature. None of the CDR3 amino acid sequences of expanded clones were shared across subjects, and this suggested private repertoires in all groups.

The rearrangement uses TRBV19 and TRBJ2-1; 9 bases align to TRBD1. This TCR came from a man aged 40-50 years with multiple sclerosis. Sequencing was done on a sample of PBMCs. This chain's CDR3 is CASSTTGGYNEQFF. In nucleotides, the CDR3 is TGTGCCAGTAGTACGACAGGGGGCTACAATGAGCAGTTCTTC. The full variable domain, completed using reference TRBV19 and TRBJ2-1, is DGGITQSPKYLFRKEGQNVTLSCEQNLNHDAMYWYRQDPGQGLRLIYYSQIVNDFQKGDIAEGYSVSREKKESFPLTVTSAQKNPTAFYLCASSTTGGYNEQFFGPGTRLTVL.